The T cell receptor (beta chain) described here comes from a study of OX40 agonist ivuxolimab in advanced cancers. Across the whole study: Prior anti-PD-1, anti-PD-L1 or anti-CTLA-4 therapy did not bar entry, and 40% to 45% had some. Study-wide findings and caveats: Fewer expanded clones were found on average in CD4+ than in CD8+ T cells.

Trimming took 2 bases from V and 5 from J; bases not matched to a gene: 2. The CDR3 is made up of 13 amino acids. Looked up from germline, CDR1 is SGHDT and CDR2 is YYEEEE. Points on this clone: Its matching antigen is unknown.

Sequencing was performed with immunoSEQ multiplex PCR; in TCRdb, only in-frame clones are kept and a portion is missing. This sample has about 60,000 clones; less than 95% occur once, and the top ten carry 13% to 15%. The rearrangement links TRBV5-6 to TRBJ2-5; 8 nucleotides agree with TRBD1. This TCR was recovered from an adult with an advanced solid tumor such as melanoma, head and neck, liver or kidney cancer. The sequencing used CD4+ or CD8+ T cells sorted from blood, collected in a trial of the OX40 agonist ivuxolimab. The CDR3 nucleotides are TGTGCCAGCAGCTTAACAGGGGGGGAGACCCAGTACTTC. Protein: CASSLTGGETQYF.